Below are 13 T cell receptor beta chains sequenced from a single sample in a study of Graves' ophthalmopathy and Graves' hyperthyroidism listed by TCRdb under 2018. The reads were generated on an Illumina HiSeq 2000. TCR beta CDR3 regions were amplified from RNA transcripts for repertoire sequencing. The first round was an RT-PCR using HTBI primers with the Qiagen OneStep RT-PCR kit, and this first round was followed by a second-round multiplex PCR, then size selection and purification. The public reads were reprocessed in TCRdb via fastp at Q25 and MiXCR, keeping in-frame beta chains. Each CDR3 protein gets just one entry, which takes the most common genes and DNA from the rows behind it. For this sample the table gives approximately 700,000 distinct CDR3 sequences, of which about 41% were detected only once. The ten largest make up about 3.3% of the sample. Sequenced sample: peripheral blood. Source of these receptors: an adult man with Graves' ophthalmopathy.

J is TRBJ2-3 and V is TRBV7-9, with no clear D. V lost 5 bases and J 5 bases, leaving 23 bases between the germline ends. This CDR3 has 17 amino acids. Germline assignment: CDR1 SEHNR and CDR2 FQNEAQ (reference sequence). The CDR3: CASSPSTETIGRDTQYF. Written as DNA, the CDR3 is TGTGCCAGCAGCCCTTCGACTGAGACCATAGGTCGAGATACGCAGTATTTT.

As regards this clonotype: One base away lies a much larger clone, so this may be a sequencing read error. The chain has TRBV7-9 and TRBJ2-7; TRBD1 matches at 9 bases. CDR1 SEHNR and CDR2 FQNEAQ come from the germline V gene (reference sequence). This CDR3 is built from 15 residues. The V and J ends lost 4 bases and 2 bases, in that order; junction bases with no gene match: 6. CDR3: CASSSGTGPPYEQYV. CDR3 in DNA: TGTGCCAGCAGCTCCGGGACAGGGCCACCCTACGAGCAGTACGTC.

Comment on this clonotype: As the CDR3 is not closed by the conserved phenylalanine or tryptophan, this likely results from a read error. The limits of the CDR3 on the DNA are not certain, so only TCRdb's listed CDR3 is given. V gene TRBV25-1 combines with J gene TRBJ1-6; the listed D gene, TRBD1, was not tested against the DNA. From germline, CDR1 is MGHDK and CDR2 SYGVNS. Termini included, the CDR3 measures 9 amino acids. The CDR3 sequence is CASSQDRGR.

In its sample, this clonotype was seen a few times. The J gene is TRBJ1-6, the V gene TRBV12-3 or TRBV12-4; the D gene is possibly TRBD1 (5 bases). The CDR3 has 15 amino acids. Trimming removed 3 bases at V and 5 bases at J, with 11 bases between. The CDR3 sequence: CASSLGGRDNSPLHF. The CDR3 DNA follows: TGTGCCAGCAGTTTGGGGGGACGGGATAATTCACCCCTCCACTTT.

The chain is built from TRBV20-1 and TRBJ2-5, with D perhaps given as TRBD1 or TRBD2 (6 bases each). V was shortened by 1 base and J by 9 bases, with 15 bases between the two germline ends. The CDR3 loop spans 13 amino acids. The germline CDR1 and CDR2 sequences are DFQATT and SNEGSKA (reference sequence). CDR3: CSARVSPGAAQYF. The DNA of the CDR3 is TGCAGTGCTAGAGTCTCTCCGGGGGCGGCCCAGTACTTC.

Comment on this clonotype: Possible read error: a much larger clone is one base away. This sequence joins TRBV5-4 and TRBJ1-1; no clear D. With 4 bases removed from V and 3 bases from J, the gap between germline ends came to 13 bases. This CDR3 comprises 14 residues. Germline lookup yields CDR1 SGHNT and CDR2 YYREEE (reference sequence). In DNA, the CDR3 is TGTGCCAGCAGCAGACCGGACGGGGACACTGAAGCTTTCTTT. Amino acids: CASSRPDGDTEAFF.

There are many counts of this clonotype. The chain carries TRBV7-2 and TRBJ2-7; no clear D gene. Germline CDR1 and CDR2: SGHTA and FQGNSA. The V end lost 2 bases, the J end lost 7 bases, and 6 bases lay between the germline ends. The CDR3 has 11 residues. The CDR3 loop is CASSLMMEQYF. CDR3 DNA sequence: TGTGCCAGCAGCTTAATGATGGAGCAGTACTTC.

V is TRBV7-9 and J is TRBJ1-6, with a possible D match to TRBD1 (5 bases). Germline loops: CDR1 SEHNR, CDR2 FQNEAQ (reference sequence). This CDR3 spans 14 amino acids. Between the trimmed V and J ends, which lost 0 bases and 10 bases, there was a span of 10 bases. Written as DNA, the CDR3 is TGTGCCAGCAGCTTAGCGGGAGGGGAATCACCCCTCCACTTT. Translated, it gives CASSLAGGESPLHF.

There are a few counts of this clonotype. J is TRBJ1-6 and V is TRBV7-9; D perhaps matches TRBD1 (5 bases). The CDR3 contains 14 residues. V dropped 5 bases and J dropped 10 bases, with 15 bases sitting between them. Germline CDR1 reads SEHNR; CDR2 reads FQNEAQ (reference sequence). CDR3 nucleotide sequence: TGTGCCAGCAGCCAGGGACTCCCTGGATCACCCCTCCACTTT. Protein product: CASSQGLPGSPLHF. The full variable domain, its missing parts supplied by reference TRBV7-9 and TRBJ1-6, is DTGVSQNPRHKITKRGQNVTFRCDPISEHNRLYWYRQTLGQGPEFLTYFQNEAQLEKSRLLSDRFSAERPKGSFSTLEIQRTEQGDSAMYLCASSQGLPGSPLHFGNGTRLTVT.

This clonotype was observed many times. The V call is TRBV7-9, the J call TRBJ2-7; perhaps TRBD1 as D (6 bases). In germline, CDR1 is SEHNR, CDR2 FQNEAQ (reference sequence). CDR3 length: 14 residues. Deletions cut 1 base from V and 9 bases from J, with 16 bases between. The CDR3 nucleotides read TGTGCCAGCAGCTTAGTTGTGTCAGGGGCTCGGCAGTACTTC. Its protein product is CASSLVVSGARQYF. The complete variable domain, with remaining parts taken from reference TRBV7-9 and TRBJ2-7, reads DTGVSQNPRHKITKRGQNVTFRCDPISEHNRLYWYRQTLGQGPEFLTYFQNEAQLEKSRLLSDRFSAERPKGSFSTLEIQRTEQGDSAMYLCASSLVVSGARQYFGPGTRLTVT.

This clonotype turned up a few times. V and J are TRBV18 and TRBJ2-5; the D gene is possibly TRBD2 (6 bases). V was cut by 4 bases and J by 2 bases, with 8 bases left in between. Germline loops: CDR1 KGHSH, CDR2 LQKENI. The CDR3 has 13 amino acids. The CDR3 DNA reads TGTGCCAGCTCACTGCGGGATCAAGAGACCCAGTACTTC. Its translation is CASSLRDQETQYF.

About this clonotype: One junction end does not reproduce the germline sequence, and a read error may be involved. This sequence joins TRBV10-3 and TRBJ2-5; 7 bases align to TRBD1. CDR3 length equals 13 residues. Germline-derived CDR1 and CDR2 are ENHRY and SYGVKD. The CDR3 DNA reads TGTGCCAGCAGTTACTGGACAGGAGAGACCCAGTACTTC. It encodes CASSYWTGETQYF.

The chain combines TRBV9 with TRBJ1-2; maybe TRBD1 (6 bases). The germline V gene has CDR1 SGDLS and CDR2 YYNGEE. V gave up 4 bases and J gave up 6 bases, with 13 bases separating them. The CDR3 totals 13 residues. The CDR3 protein is CASSQAGADGYTF. The CDR3 bases are TGTGCCAGCAGCCAAGCAGGGGCGGATGGCTACACCTTC.